These 6 T cell receptor beta chains were sequenced from one sample in a study of blood T cell repertoires in COVID-19. Repertoires were generated with immunoSEQ multiplex PCR, while TCRdb's copy carries only in-frame clones and drops some. The sample records fewer than 85,000 clones, 79% being singletons. Sequencing was performed on peripheral blood. The receptors stem from a man aged 60-69 years with active or convalescent COVID-19.

The rearrangement joins TRBV19 to TRBJ2-1; the match to TRBD1 covers 8 bases. The germline gives CDR1 LNHDA, CDR2 SQIVND (reference sequence). The junction had 7 bases not matched to a gene; V was cut back by 5 bases and J by 1 base. The CDR3 consists of 16 residues. As DNA, the CDR3 is TGTGCCAGTAGTGCCCCAGGGGGCCGGTCCTACAATGAGCAGTTCTTC. Protein product: CASSAPGGRSYNEQFF.

V and J are TRBV15 and TRBJ2-5; TRBD1 is a possible D gene (6 bases). CDR1 is LNHNV and CDR2 is YYDKDF in the germline V gene (reference sequence). V was trimmed by 0 bases and J by 0 bases, leaving 14 bases between them. The CDR3 length is 17 residues. The CDR3 DNA reads TGTGCCACCAGCAGAGAGTTCATTCGGACAGACCAAGAGACCCAGTACTTC. This encodes CATSREFIRTDQETQYF.

The gene calls are TRBV28 and TRBJ2-7; D uncertain. The V and J ends lost 1 base and 0 bases respectively, with 13 bases between them. Looked up from germline, CDR1 is MDHEN and CDR2 is SYDVKM. The CDR3 spans 16 residues. This CDR3 reads CASSLFTAKSSYEQYF. DNA of the CDR3: TGTGCCAGCAGTTTATTCACAGCCAAGAGCTCCTACGAGCAGTACTTC.

The table lists this clone with a few counts. This chain joins TRBV5-5 and TRBJ2-7; perhaps TRBD2 as D (5 bases). V was clipped by 2 bases and J by 6 bases, with 9 bases between them. Germline V gene data show CDR1 as SGHKS and CDR2 as YYEKEE (reference sequence). This CDR3 comprises 12 residues. CDR3 loop: CASSFRGGEQYF. The CDR3 DNA reads TGTGCCAGCAGCTTCCGAGGAGGCGAGCAGTACTTC.

The count of this clone is one. The chain employs TRBV3-1 (or the pseudogene TRBV3-2) and TRBJ1-4, with TRBD1 as a possible D gene (5 bases). The CDR3 contains 17 residues. Germline assignment: CDR1 LGHDT and CDR2 YNNKEL (reference sequence). The V end lost 4 bases, the J end lost 8 bases, and 23 bases lay between the germline ends. CDR3: CASSLRTPQGRREKLFF. CDR3 nucleotides: TGTGCCAGCAGCCTTCGAACCCCCCAGGGTAGGCGGGAAAAACTGTTTTTT.

This rearrangement joins TRBV15 to TRBJ2-7; 10 positions match TRBD1. J gave up 2 bases and V 5 bases, and 3 bases lay outside the gene matches. The germline V gene encodes CDR1 LNHNV and CDR2 YYDKDF (reference sequence). This CDR3 has 14 amino acids. In DNA, the CDR3 is TGTGCCACCAGCCGAGGACAGGGGGCCTACGAGCAGTACTTC. It yields the protein CATSRGQGAYEQYF.